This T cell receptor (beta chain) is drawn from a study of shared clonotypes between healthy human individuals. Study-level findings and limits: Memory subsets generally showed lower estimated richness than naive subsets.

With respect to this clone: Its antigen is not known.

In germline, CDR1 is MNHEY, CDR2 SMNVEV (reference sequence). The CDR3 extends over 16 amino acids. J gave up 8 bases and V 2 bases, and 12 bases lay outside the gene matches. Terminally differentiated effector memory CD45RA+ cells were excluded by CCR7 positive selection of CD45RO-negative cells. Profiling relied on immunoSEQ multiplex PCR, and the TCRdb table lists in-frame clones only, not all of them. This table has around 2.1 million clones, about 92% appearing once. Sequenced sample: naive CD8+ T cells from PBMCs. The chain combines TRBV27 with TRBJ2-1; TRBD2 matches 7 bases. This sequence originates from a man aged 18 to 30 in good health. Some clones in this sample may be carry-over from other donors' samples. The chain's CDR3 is CASSLGGVHKVDEQFF. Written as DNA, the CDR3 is TGTGCCAGCAGTTTAGGGGGGGTTCATAAAGTTGATGAGCAGTTCTTC.